Below, 15 T cell receptor beta chains from the same sample are listed, as sequenced in a study of blood T cells in healthy people across ages. Combining a sample-barcoded 5' primer with a J-beta primer mix, a second PCR ran for about 6 to 12 cycles. MiXCR was run by TCRdb on the 5' RACE reads, yielding one entry per CDR3 protein. The sample has hundreds of thousands of distinct CDR3 sequences; less than 40% are singletons. The sample consisted of blood. These receptors were taken from a woman older than 75 in good health.

This clonotype has only a few counts. The rearrangement uses TRBV18 and TRBJ1-5; D is possibly TRBD1 (6 bases). This CDR3 is built from 15 residues. V was clipped by 3 bases and J by 0 bases, with 9 bases between them. Germline lookup yields CDR1 KGHSH and CDR2 LQKENI. CDR3 residues: CASSPRQVSNQPQHF. CDR3 bases: TGTGCCAGCTCACCGCGACAGGTTAGCAATCAGCCCCAGCATTTT.

This clonotype was recorded at least ten times. V and J are TRBV20-1 and TRBJ2-5, with 8 bases lining up with TRBD2. The CDR3 covers 12 residues. Germline V gives CDR1 DFQATT, CDR2 SNEGSKA (reference sequence). V lost 5 bases and J lost 1; bases outside the gene matches: 0. Written as DNA, the CDR3 is TGCAGTGCTGGGACTAGCCAAGAGACCCAGTACTTC. This codes for CSAGTSQETQYF.

This clonotype has a count of ten or more. V gene TRBV20-1 combines with J gene TRBJ2-3; 7 bases line up with TRBD2. The V segment lost 0 bases and the J segment 3 bases; nucleotides outside the gene matches: 6. Germline V gene data show CDR1 as DFQATT and CDR2 as SNEGSKA (reference sequence). The CDR3 has 15 amino acids. In DNA form, the CDR3 reads TGCAGTGCTAGAGATCCCGGGGGGAGGACAGATACGCAGTATTTT. This codes for CSARDPGGRTDTQYF.

This clonotype was counted ten times or more. The rearrangement links TRBV20-1 to TRBJ2-1; TRBD2 matches 8 bases. Germline V CDR1 and CDR2: DFQATT, SNEGSKA (reference sequence). CDR3 size: 14 residues. V trimming: 8 bases; J trimming: 9 bases; junction bases outside the gene matches: 15. As DNA, the CDR3 is TGCAGTATCGCCCGGGGGGGTTTAATCGGTGAGCAGTTCTTC. It encodes CSIARGGLIGEQFF.

This clonotype was found once. The rearrangement links TRBV12-3 or TRBV12-4 to TRBJ1-5, with D tentatively TRBD1 (6 bases). The V and J ends lost 0 bases and 3 bases respectively, with 9 bases between them. The CDR3 spans 15 residues. The CDR3: CASSLAGDNNQPQHF. In nucleotides, the CDR3 is TGTGCCAGCAGTTTAGCGGGGGACAACAATCAGCCCCAGCATTTT.

The sample holds many counts of this clonotype. The rearrangement joins TRBV5-1 to TRBJ2-1; D possibly corresponds to TRBD1 (6 bases). Between the trimmed V and J ends, which lost 3 bases and 9 bases, there was a span of 22 bases. CDR3 length: 16 amino acids. Looked up from germline, CDR1 is SGHRS and CDR2 is YFSETQ. The CDR3 nucleotides read TGCGCCAGCAGCTCGACCCCGGCGGGCAGGGGAAGTGAGCAGTTCTTC. Translating gives CASSSTPAGRGSEQFF.

This clonotype was seen more than once but under ten times. The chain is built from TRBV9 and TRBJ2-1; weak D call: TRBD1 (7 bases). The CDR3 runs 15 residues. Germline lookup yields CDR1 SGDLS and CDR2 YYNGEE. Between the trimmed V and J ends, which lost 0 bases and 9 bases, there was a span of 16 bases. The CDR3 spells CASSVASEGAVEQFF. CDR3 nucleotide sequence: TGTGCCAGCAGCGTAGCTAGCGAGGGGGCCGTTGAGCAGTTCTTC.

This chain links TRBV5-1 with TRBJ2-1; 8 nucleotides line up with TRBD2. The CDR3 has 14 residues. With V trimmed by 7 bases and J by 3 bases, 6 bases remained unmatched. Germline V gene sequence: CDR1 SGHRS, CDR2 YFSETQ. CDR3 in DNA: TGCGCCAGCTATCGGGGGGGGGTCTACAATGAGCAGTTCTTC. This encodes CASYRGGVYNEQFF.

The chain carries TRBV12-5 and TRBJ1-5; D is undetermined. The CDR3 totals 13 residues. Germline V gene data show CDR1 as LGHNT and CDR2 as FRNRAP. With 1 base removed from V and 4 bases from J, the gap between germline ends came to 5 bases. The CDR3 DNA sequence: TGTGCTAGTGGTTTGGAGGAAAATCAGCCCCAGCATTTT. This translates into CASGLEENQPQHF.

The V and J genes are TRBV20-1 and TRBJ2-3; 10 positions match TRBD2. CDR1 and CDR2 from the germline V gene are DFQATT and SNEGSKA (reference sequence). The junction had 5 bases not matched to a gene; V was cut back by 1 base and J by 1 base. There are 16 residues in the CDR3. CDR3 region: CSARAGLAIRTDTQYF. The DNA of the CDR3 is TGCAGTGCTAGAGCGGGACTAGCGATCCGCACAGATACGCAGTATTTT.

Details on this clonotype: This may be a read error, as it is one base from a much larger clone. The chain recombines TRBV20-1 with TRBJ2-1; 8 nucleotides match TRBD2. TRBJ2-7 matches the DNA end more closely, so the J call is doubtful. This CDR3 comprises 16 residues. Germline loops: CDR1 DFQATT, CDR2 SNEGSKA (reference sequence). The CDR3 sequence is CSASDQRGPSYNEQYF. CDR3 bases: TGCAGTGCTAGTGACCAGCGGGGGCCCTCCTACAATGAGCAGTACTTC.

With regard to this clonotype: This may come from a read error, since a much larger clone is one base off. The chain recombines TRBV30 with TRBJ2-5, with D perhaps matching TRBD2 (6 bases). This CDR3 is built from 13 residues. Germline V lookup: CDR1 GTSNPN, CDR2 SVGIG (reference sequence). In DNA form, the CDR3 reads TGTGTCTGGGACTTATCGGGTGGGGAGACCCAGTACTTC. Amino acid sequence: CVWDLSGGETQYF. The complete variable domain, with remaining parts taken from reference TRBV30 and TRBJ2-5, reads SQTIHQWPATLVQPVGSPLSLECTVEGTSNPNLYWYRQAAGRGLQLLFYSVGIGQISSEVPQNLSASRPQDRQFILSSKKLLLSDSGFYLCVWDLSGGETQYFGPGTRLLVL.

This clonotype was detected a few times. A read error may be the cause here, since a much bigger clone is one base away. DNA of the CDR3: TGCAGTGCTAGAGGTCTAGCGGAGTCCGCAGATACGCAGTATTTT. It translates to CSARGLAESADTQYF. The chain combines TRBV20-1 with TRBJ2-3; 7 nucleotides match TRBD2. Germline V lookup: CDR1 DFQATT, CDR2 SNEGSKA (reference sequence). Losses at the gene ends were 1 base for V and 4 bases for J; bases not matched to a gene: 8. The CDR3 totals 15 residues.

About this clonotype: Given a much more abundant clone one base away, this may be a read error. No conserved phenylalanine or tryptophan ends this CDR3, so it is likely a read error. The V and J genes are TRBV30 and TRBJ2-1; 7 bases agree with TRBD2. Losses at the gene ends were 2 bases for V and 6 bases for J; bases not matched to a gene: 13. CDR1 is GTSNPN, CDR2 SVGIG, per germline (reference sequence). CDR3 length: 16 residues. The CDR3 DNA follows: TGTGCCTGGAGTCCTAGCGGACTAGTTTCGGTCAATGAGCAGTTCTGC. Its protein product is CAWSPSGLVSVNEQFC.

This clonotype was observed once. This chain connects TRBV5-1 to TRBJ2-1; no clear D gene. The CDR3 sequence is 17 residues long. Germline CDR1 SGHRS, CDR2 YFSETQ. Trimming left V 1 base short and J 6 bases short, with 20 bases between. CDR3 protein: CASSLILRPSGINEQFF. The CDR3 nucleotides read TGCGCCAGCAGCTTGATCTTACGTCCTTCTGGCATCAATGAGCAGTTCTTC.